Below are 23 T cell receptor beta chains sequenced from a single sample in a study of graft-versus-host responses after intestinal transplantation. TCRdb keeps only in-frame clones here, not all; method: immunoSEQ multiplex PCR. The sample holds roughly 64,000 clones; 85% to 95% are singletons and the top ten take 1.7%. These receptors lack a known antigen. The material sequenced was unstimulated CD8+ T cells sorted from spleen or lymph node cells, taken before transplant. The origin of the receptors is a human donor who was the organ donor for an intestinal transplant.

The chain combines TRBV27 with TRBJ2-7, with 10 positions matching TRBD2. Germline CDR1 MNHEY, CDR2 SMNVEV (reference sequence). The CDR3 is made up of 15 amino acids. V lost 4 bases, J lost 3 bases, and 6 bases stayed unmatched. The CDR3 DNA reads as TGTGCCAGCAGTTCCCTAGCGGGAGAACACTACGAGCAGTACTTC. This sequence encodes CASSSLAGEHYEQYF.

This clone was observed once. This chain joins TRBV27 and TRBJ1-4, with 9 positions matching TRBD1. There are 17 residues in the CDR3. Germline CDR1 and CDR2: MNHEY and SMNVEV (reference sequence). With 1 base clipped from V and 4 bases from J, the junction kept 7 bases outside the gene matches. The CDR3 nucleotides are TGTGCCAGCAGTTTATTCGGACAGGGGCCCGTTAATGAAAAACTGTTTTTT. Translation gives CASSLFGQGPVNEKLFF.

This sequence joins TRBV19 and TRBJ2-1, with 10 bases fitting TRBD1. The V segment lost 1 base and the J segment 15 bases; nucleotides outside the gene matches: 3. CDR1 and CDR2 from the germline V gene are LNHDA and SQIVND (reference sequence). This CDR3 contains 12 residues. CDR3 sequence (DNA): TGTGCCAGTAGTATAGGGGGGACAGGGGTGTTCTTC. As protein: CASSIGGTGVFF.

The chain uses TRBV14 and TRBJ2-2; TRBD2 matches 7 bases. The germline CDR1 and CDR2 sequences are SGHDN and FVKESK. Unmatched junction bases numbered 3, after V lost 1 base and J lost 1 base. The CDR3 length is 16 residues. CDR3 sequence reads: CASSQAGGLNTGELFF. Written as DNA, the CDR3 is TGTGCCAGCAGCCAAGCGGGAGGACTGAACACCGGGGAGCTGTTTTTT.

This clone was recorded once. The chain couples TRBV5-4 to TRBJ2-7; TRBD2 aligns across 8 bases. V was clipped by 4 bases and J by 6 bases; unmatched bases: 15. CDR3 size: 16 residues. Germline V gene data show CDR1 as SGHNT and CDR2 as YYREEE (reference sequence). CDR3 amino acids: CASSPFPRAGAGEQYF. The CDR3, as DNA: TGTGCCAGCAGCCCCTTCCCGAGAGCGGGAGCGGGCGAGCAGTACTTC. The full variable domain, with the rest looked up from reference TRBV5-4 and TRBJ2-7, is ETGVTQSPTHLIKTRGQQVTLRCSSQSGHNTVSWYQQALGQGPQFIFQYYREEENGRGNFPPRFSGLQFPNYSSELNVNALELDDSALYLCASSPFPRAGAGEQYFGPGTRLTVT.

This chain joins TRBV28 and TRBJ2-1, with 10 bases fitting TRBD2. V shed 10 bases and J 9 bases; nucleotides not matched to a gene: 15. This CDR3 has 15 amino acids. Germline V lookup: CDR1 MDHEN, CDR2 SYDVKM. The CDR3 loop is CANPIYLAGEREQFF. CDR3 nucleotide sequence: TGTGCCAACCCAATCTACCTAGCGGGAGAACGTGAGCAGTTCTTC. The full variable domain, completed using reference TRBV28 and TRBJ2-1, is DVKVTQSSRYLVKRTGEKVFLECVQDMDHENMFWYRQDPGLGLRLIYFSYDVKMKEKGDIPEGYSVSREKKERFSLILESASTNQTSMYLCANPIYLAGEREQFFGPGTRLTVL.

This rearrangement joins TRBV9 to TRBJ2-5; D not resolved. The CDR3 extends over 15 amino acids. Per the germline V gene, CDR1 is SGDLS and CDR2 is YYNGEE. V was shortened by 4 bases and J by 0 bases, with 13 bases between the two germline ends. The CDR3, as DNA: TGTGCCAGCAGCCCCAGCAGGTGGGACCAAGAGACCCAGTACTTC. As protein: CASSPSRWDQETQYF.

This sequence joins TRBV6-5 and TRBJ1-6; D not resolved. The ends were cut back, 0 bases at V and 4 bases at J, with 7 bases in the middle. Germline V gene sequence: CDR1 MNHEY, CDR2 SVGAGI. CDR3 length: 15 amino acids. The chain's CDR3 is CASSYSSGYNSPLHF. As DNA, the CDR3 is TGTGCCAGCAGTTACTCGTCGGGGTATAATTCACCCCTCCACTTT.

This chain connects TRBV27 to TRBJ1-1; weak D call: TRBD1 (5 bases). V lost 4 bases to trimming and J lost 5 bases, with 20 bases between them. Germline CDR1 reads MNHEY; CDR2 reads SMNVEV (reference sequence). This CDR3 is 16 amino acids long. DNA for the CDR3: TGTGCCAGCAGTTCCCACGGCAGGGAGGTTTGTACTGAAGCTTTCTTT. Amino acid sequence: CASSSHGREVCTEAFF.

V is TRBV7-8 and J is TRBJ2-7, with 10 bases identical to TRBD2. CDR1 is SGHVS, CDR2 FQNEAQ, per germline. V gave up 5 bases and J gave up 7 bases; unmatched junction bases: 11. The CDR3 has 15 amino acids. CDR3 residues: CASSTQAGGPGEQYF. CDR3 bases: TGTGCCAGCAGCACTCAAGCGGGAGGGCCAGGGGAGCAGTACTTC.

The V call is TRBV27, the J call TRBJ1-2, with 9 bases fitting TRBD1. CDR1 and CDR2 (germline): MNHEY, SMNVEV (reference sequence). The CDR3 sequence is 17 residues long. The trim removed 2 bases at V and 3 bases at J, leaving 10 bases unmatched. The CDR3 loop is CASSLSAGTGTYYGYTF. The CDR3 nucleotides are TGTGCCAGCAGTTTAAGCGCCGGGACAGGGACGTACTATGGCTACACCTTC.

The chain is built from TRBV27 and TRBJ1-1; no firm D call. The V gene lost 0 bases and the J gene lost 7 bases, with 9 bases spanning the gap. Germline CDR1 MNHEY, CDR2 SMNVEV (reference sequence). This CDR3 is built from 13 residues. Here the CDR3 DNA reads TGTGCCAGCAGTTTATCGGCGGGGATTGAAGCTTTCTTT. Protein sequence: CASSLSAGIEAFF.

The gene calls are TRBV19 and TRBJ1-1; D may be TRBD1 (5 bases). CDR3 length: 13 residues. V lost 3 bases and J 3 bases, leaving 8 bases between the germline ends. CDR1 LNHDA and CDR2 SQIVND come from the germline V gene (reference sequence). In DNA, the CDR3 is TGTGCCAGTAGTATCTCGGGGGACACTGAAGCTTTCTTT. It codes for CASSISGDTEAFF.

This clone is a singleton in its sample. The rearrangement links TRBV21-1 to TRBJ2-1; the table's D gene call, TRBD2, was not cross checked with the DNA. TRBV21-1 is a recognized pseudogene. The CDR3 runs to 15 residues. CDR3 loop: CASTKGGTGHNEQFF. CDR3 DNA sequence: TGTGCCAGCACCAAAGGGGGGACTGGTCACAATGAGCAGTTCTTC.

This clone was counted only a few times. The rearrangement links TRBV15 to TRBJ2-1; 7 bases line up with TRBD2. The CDR3 runs to 18 residues. CDR1 is LNHNV, CDR2 YYDKDF, per germline (reference sequence). With 5 bases clipped from V and 7 bases from J, the junction kept 20 bases outside the gene matches. The CDR3 DNA reads as TGTGCCACCAGCCCACACTCGGGGGGAGGGAGGTCTAGGAATGAGCAGTTCTTC. Encoded protein: CATSPHSGGGRSRNEQFF.

The V call is TRBV28, the J call TRBJ2-2; 7 bases fit TRBD1. V shed 5 bases, J shed 6 bases, and the junction held 9 bases outside the gene matches. The CDR3 is 15 residues long. In germline, CDR1 is MDHEN, CDR2 SYDVKM. The CDR3 here is CASSISPTGAGELFF. In DNA, the CDR3 is TGTGCCAGCAGTATCTCTCCAACAGGGGCCGGGGAGCTGTTTTTT.

V gene TRBV27 combines with J gene TRBJ1-5; D is unresolved. CDR1 is MNHEY and CDR2 is SMNVEV in the germline V gene (reference sequence). This CDR3 has 15 amino acids. V was clipped by 5 bases and J by 1 base, with 12 bases between them. DNA of the CDR3: TGTGCCAGCAGTGCGTTTCAACCCAGCAATCAGCCCCAGCATTTT. Amino acid sequence: CASSAFQPSNQPQHF.

On this clone: One end of the junction fails to match germline, which may point to a read error. Other DNA sequences in this specimen translate into the identical CDR3. The CDR3 spells CAWSGGTGPAIYF. CDR3 nucleotide sequence: TGCGCCTGGAGTGGAGGGACAGGCCCCGCCATATATTTT. The J gene is TRBJ1-3, the V gene TRBV30, with 8 bases that match TRBD1. Germline CDR1 reads GTSNPN; CDR2 reads SVGIG (reference sequence). This CDR3 comprises 13 residues.

The rearrangement links TRBV28 to TRBJ1-4; the D is unclear. CDR1 MDHEN and CDR2 SYDVKM come from the germline V gene. This CDR3 has 16 amino acids. Trimming took 7 bases from V and 1 from J, leaving 16 bases between them. In DNA form, the CDR3 reads TGTGCCAGCACCGCACGGGGATGGCAAACTAATGAAAAACTGTTTTTT. Its protein is CASTARGWQTNEKLFF.

The chain links TRBV27 to TRBJ1-5; TRBD1 might be the D (6 bases). This CDR3 region has 15 residues. With 5 bases removed from V and 2 bases from J, the gap between germline ends came to 13 bases. Germline CDR1 reads MNHEY; CDR2 reads SMNVEV (reference sequence). In nucleotides, the CDR3 is TGTGCCAGCAGTCTTAGTAACAGGGGCAATCAGCCCCAGCATTTT. Encoded protein: CASSLSNRGNQPQHF.

V and J are TRBV4-1 and TRBJ2-1; maybe TRBD2 (6 bases). Trimming cost V 5 bases and J 8 bases, with 22 bases left between them. CDR1 is MGHRA, CDR2 YSYEKL, per germline. The CDR3 totals 16 residues. In nucleotides, the CDR3 is TGCGCCAGCAGCTTTCAGGGAGGCCCGACGGTAGATGAGCAGTTCTTC. Amino acids: CASSFQGGPTVDEQFF.

The chain has TRBV28 and TRBJ2-7, with a tentative D call TRBD2 (6 bases). Germline V lookup: CDR1 MDHEN, CDR2 SYDVKM. Trimming removed 4 bases at V and 1 base at J, with 14 bases between. The CDR3 contains 15 residues. This CDR3 is CASSSPSVPSYEQYF. The CDR3 DNA reads as TGTGCCAGCAGTTCCCCTAGCGTTCCTTCCTACGAGCAGTACTTC.

V and J are TRBV30 and TRBJ2-1; D uncertain. CDR3 length equals 15 residues. V was shortened by 2 bases and J by 0 bases, with 11 bases between the two germline ends. Germline V gives CDR1 GTSNPN, CDR2 SVGIG (reference sequence). CDR3 nucleotide sequence: TGTGCCTGGAGTTTCCTAGGAAGCTCCTACAATGAGCAGTTCTTC. Amino acid sequence: CAWSFLGSSYNEQFF.